This T cell receptor (beta chain) came from a study of T cell repertoires in cytomegalovirus infection. Across the whole study: Through public TCR beta signatures, both CMV infection and matching HLA type were indicated.

Using its own MiXCR run on the reads, TCRdb lists one record per CDR3 protein. The sample consists of hundreds of thousands of distinct CDR3 sequences, 42% of them appearing once. Study-wide results and limits: Summed public TCR beta family frequency identified CMV carriers bearing the relevant HLA. The ex vivo response was dominated by HLA-C-restricted CMV-specific TCR beta clonotypes.

Germline values: CDR1 SGHVS, CDR2 FNYEAQ. This CDR3 spans 15 amino acids. Between the trimmed V and J ends, which lost 1 base and 2 bases, there was a span of 11 bases. To note about this clonotype: Its antigen is currently unknown.

This receptor was obtained from a human donor in good health (CMV status not recorded). Some clones in this sample may be carry-over from other donors' samples. The chain uses TRBV7-6 and TRBJ1-2; possibly TRBD1 for D (5 bases). Sample: cultured PBMCs, taken from culture after CMV antigen stimulation. CDR3 coding DNA: TGTGCCAGCAGCTTAGTTAAGGGGAGCAACTATGGCTACACCTTC. Translating gives CASSLVKGSNYGYTF.